Listed here are 22 T cell receptor beta chains from one sample, sequenced in a study of blood T cell repertoires in COVID-19. Sequencing was performed with immunoSEQ multiplex PCR; in TCRdb, only in-frame clones are kept and a portion is missing. The sample carries about 210,000 clones, 85% recorded once. The material sequenced was peripheral blood. These receptors came from a man in his forties or fifties with COVID-19, enrolled during active disease.

V gene TRBV7-2 combines with J gene TRBJ1-4, with D perhaps matching TRBD1 (5 bases). From germline, CDR1 is SGHTA and CDR2 FQGNSA. The CDR3 loop spans 15 amino acids. With 5 bases removed from V and 6 bases from J, the gap between germline ends came to 16 bases. CDR3 region: CASSLSQGSDEKLFF. CDR3 nucleotides: TGTGCCAGCAGCCTCAGTCAGGGCTCGGATGAAAAACTGTTTTTT.

The gene calls are TRBV5-1 and TRBJ2-1; the D gene is possibly TRBD1 (6 bases). The CDR3 sequence is 16 residues long. The V gene's germline CDR1 is SGHRS and CDR2 YFSETQ. V was pared by 4 bases and J by 0 bases, with 14 bases between. As DNA, the CDR3 is TGCGCCAGCAGCCTTCGGACAGTATCCTCCTACAATGAGCAGTTCTTC. Its translation is CASSLRTVSSYNEQFF.

This chain uses TRBV25-1 with TRBJ1-6; D remains unclear. Germline V gene sequence: CDR1 MGHDK, CDR2 SYGVNS. Trimming left V 1 base short and J 9 bases short, with 13 bases between. CDR3 size: 15 residues. The CDR3 sequence is CASSESQRFVSPLHF. CDR3 DNA: TGTGCCAGCAGTGAATCCCAACGGTTCGTTTCACCCCTCCACTTT.

The J gene is TRBJ1-1, the V gene TRBV9; D not resolved. The CDR3 extends over 15 amino acids. V gave up 4 bases and J gave up 0 bases, with 13 bases separating them. From germline, CDR1 is SGDLS and CDR2 YYNGEE. The CDR3 loop is CASSPRLTLNTEAFF. The CDR3 region has the DNA TGTGCCAGCAGCCCTCGACTGACTTTGAACACTGAAGCTTTCTTT.

This clone showed up just once. V usage is TRBV5-1 and J usage is TRBJ1-1; D is uncertain. CDR3 size: 14 residues. V was pared by 6 bases and J by 0 bases, with 12 bases between. Per germline, CDR1 SGHRS and CDR2 YFSETQ. The CDR3 reads CASNPREVNTEAFF. In DNA, the CDR3 is TGCGCCAGCAATCCGAGAGAAGTGAACACTGAAGCTTTCTTT.

J is TRBJ2-5 and V is TRBV7-3; D perhaps matches TRBD1 (6 bases). The V end lost 5 bases, the J end lost 5 bases, and 12 bases lay between the germline ends. This CDR3 comprises 13 residues. Germline CDR1 is SGHTA and CDR2 is FQGTGA. The CDR3 DNA sequence: TGTGCCAGCAGCCCCAGGGGATCGGAGACCCAGTACTTC. Protein product: CASSPRGSETQYF.

This clone was counted a single time. V usage is TRBV27 and J usage is TRBJ1-5, with 10 bases identical to TRBD1. V dropped 9 bases and J dropped 6; count of bases not matched to a gene: 2. The CDR3 spans 12 residues. From germline, CDR1 is MNHEY and CDR2 SMNVEV (reference sequence). Here the CDR3 DNA reads TGTGCCAGTGGACAGGGGGGTCAGCCCCAGCATTTT. Residues: CASGQGGQPQHF.

V is TRBV7-3 and J is TRBJ1-1; no clear D gene. V shed 6 bases and J shed 0 bases, with 17 bases lying between them. The germline V gene encodes CDR1 SGHTA and CDR2 FQGTGA. CDR3 length: 16 amino acids. In DNA, the CDR3 is TGTGCCAGCAGATCATTCGGAGGGCGGATGAACACTGAAGCTTTCTTT. As protein: CASRSFGGRMNTEAFF.

This chain uses TRBV25-1 with TRBJ1-1; the D gene is possibly TRBD1 (5 bases). There are 14 residues in the CDR3. Germline CDR1 reads MGHDK; CDR2 reads SYGVNS. V lost 3 bases to trimming and J lost 3 bases, with 11 bases between them. CDR3 DNA: TGTGCCAGCAGTGAGGGAGGGGCGGACACTGAAGCTTTCTTT. This translates into CASSEGGADTEAFF.

Only one count was recorded for this clone. This chain joins TRBV28 and TRBJ1-6; no firm D call. The CDR3 length is 15 residues. Germline V gene data show CDR1 as MDHEN and CDR2 as SYDVKM. Trimming pared 3 bases from V and 0 bases from J, leaving 6 bases between. The CDR3 loop is CASSFSGSYNSPLHF. The CDR3 nucleotides are TGTGCCAGCAGTTTTAGTGGCTCCTATAATTCACCCCTCCACTTT.

The chain uses TRBV18 and TRBJ2-5, with a possible D match to TRBD2 (5 bases). The germline V gene has CDR1 KGHSH and CDR2 LQKENI. The V and J ends lost 4 bases and 5 bases respectively, with 11 bases between them. This CDR3 is built from 13 residues. The CDR3 sequence: CASSRGIHETQYF. The DNA of the CDR3 is TGTGCCAGCTCACGAGGGATCCACGAGACCCAGTACTTC.

The chain combines TRBV5-4 with TRBJ2-1, with TRBD2 identical over 12 bases. Per the germline V gene, CDR1 is SGHNT and CDR2 is YYREEE (reference sequence). J lost 7 bases, V lost 3 bases, and 14 bases had no gene match. The CDR3 is 18 residues long. The CDR3 reads CASSSTKTSGGPGNEQFF. Here the CDR3 DNA reads TGTGCCAGCAGCTCCACGAAGACTAGCGGGGGTCCTGGTAATGAGCAGTTCTTC.

This chain joins TRBV24-1 and TRBJ2-1, with D perhaps matching TRBD1 (5 bases). V was trimmed by 4 bases and J by 2 bases, leaving 11 bases between them. Germline V gene sequence: CDR1 KGHDR, CDR2 SFDVKD. CDR3 length equals 15 residues. CDR3 DNA: TGTGCCACCAGTGACCGCGACAGAACCTACAATGAGCAGTTCTTC. Its protein product is CATSDRDRTYNEQFF.

This chain uses TRBV10-3 with TRBJ1-2; 12 bases are a match to TRBD1. Losses at the gene ends were 0 bases for V and 7 bases for J; bases not matched to a gene: 0. CDR1 is ENHRY and CDR2 is SYGVKD in the germline V gene. The CDR3 has 14 residues. In nucleotides, the CDR3 is TGTGCCATCAGTGAGTCGGGACAGGGGGCTGGCTACACCTTC. Translating gives CAISESGQGAGYTF.

The rearrangement joins TRBV29-1 to TRBJ2-5; 8 nucleotides agree with TRBD2. Trimming at V came to 1 base and at J to 5 bases, leaving 9 bases not matched to a gene. Germline lookup yields CDR1 SQVTM and CDR2 ANQGSEA. This CDR3 has 15 residues. The CDR3 reads CSVEGPGGPGETQYF. The DNA for the CDR3 is TGCAGCGTTGAAGGGCCGGGGGGGCCCGGGGAGACCCAGTACTTC.

V usage is TRBV2 and J usage is TRBJ2-5; the D gene is possibly TRBD1 (6 bases). Per the germline V gene, CDR1 is SNHLY and CDR2 is FYNNEI. This CDR3 contains 11 residues. Trimming cost V 8 bases and J 8 bases, with 12 bases left between them. Here the CDR3 DNA reads TGTGCCAGCCCACGGACAGCCACCCAGTACTTC. Its translation: CASPRTATQYF.

The rearrangement joins TRBV7-8 to TRBJ1-3; no clear D gene. V was pared by 4 bases and J by 2 bases, with 9 bases between. CDR3 length: 14 residues. Germline CDR1 reads SGHVS; CDR2 reads FQNEAQ. The CDR3 spells CASSYLAAGNTIYF. For the CDR3, the DNA is TGTGCCAGCAGCTATCTAGCGGCTGGAAACACCATATATTTT.

The gene calls are TRBV4-2 and TRBJ2-1, with 12 bases identical to TRBD1. Germline V gene data show CDR1 as LGHNA and CDR2 as YNFKEQ. The junction had 7 bases not matched to a gene; V was cut back by 0 bases and J by 7 bases. The CDR3 consists of 17 residues. This CDR3 is CASSQDLRDRGQNEQFF. In DNA form, the CDR3 reads TGTGCCAGCAGCCAAGATCTTAGGGACAGGGGGCAAAATGAGCAGTTCTTC.

This sequence joins TRBV7-2 and TRBJ2-1, with D possibly TRBD1 on 5 matching bases. Looked up from germline, CDR1 is SGHTA and CDR2 is FQGNSA. This CDR3 comprises 14 residues. V lost 3 bases and J 3 bases, leaving 9 bases between the germline ends. The CDR3 loop reads CASSFLQVYNEQFF. In nucleotides, the CDR3 is TGTGCCAGCAGCTTTTTACAGGTCTACAATGAGCAGTTCTTC.

V usage is TRBV3-1 (or the pseudogene TRBV3-2) and J usage is TRBJ2-7; TRBD2 might be the D (6 bases). V dropped 1 base and J dropped 5 bases, with 12 bases sitting between them. This CDR3 contains 14 residues. The germline CDR1 and CDR2 sequences are LGHDT and YNNKEL (reference sequence). CDR3 amino acids: CASSQGTTSHEQYF. The CDR3 DNA sequence: TGTGCCAGCAGCCAAGGGACTACTTCCCACGAGCAGTACTTC.

This clone was detected only once. The gene calls are TRBV4-1 and TRBJ2-6; D is possibly TRBD1 (5 bases). Germline V gene lookup returns CDR1 MGHRA and CDR2 YSYEKL. V gave up 2 bases and J gave up 0 bases, with 14 bases separating them. The CDR3 consists of 18 residues. CDR3 amino acids: CASSQRLPQGSGANVLTF. CDR3 DNA: TGCGCCAGCAGCCAACGACTTCCCCAGGGCTCTGGGGCCAACGTCCTGACTTTC.

V is TRBV7-8 and J is TRBJ1-4, with D uncertain. V was cut by 8 bases and J by 8 bases, with 15 bases left in between. The CDR3 covers 13 residues. Germline assignment: CDR1 SGHVS and CDR2 FQNEAQ. The DNA for the CDR3 is TGTGCCAGCTGTTGGGCAGGTGGGGAAAAACTGTTTTTT. Its translation: CASCWAGGEKLFF.